This record looks at one TCR beta chain sequence and its context. Its antigen remains unknown. The data belong to a study of CXCR3-negative and CXCR3-positive naive CD8 T cells. General study points: Compared with CXCR3-negative naive cells, CXCR3-positive naive cells showed more hydrophobic TRB CDR3s.

The authors prepared UMI-labeled TRB cDNA libraries by 5' RACE. TCRdb re-called the 5' RACE reads and gives one entry per CDR3 protein, without DNA. The sample data list approximately 130,000 distinct CDR3 sequences. CDR1 and CDR2 (germline): SGHTA, FQGNSA. The CDR3 runs to 13 residues. This TCR derives from a human donor in good health. Some clones in this sample may be carry-over from other donors' samples. The chain uses TRBV7-2 and TRBJ2-7. The sequenced sample was naive CXCR3+ CD8+ T cells from blood. Documented subset: CD45RO-CCR7+CD27+CD95- naive CD8+ T cells expressing CXCR3 (TNR3+). The CDR3 region is CASSFVSSYEQYF.